This TCR beta chain was observed in a study of PD-1 blockade in mismatch repair-deficient tumors. The CDR3 sequence is 20 residues long. The trim removed 1 base at V and 3 bases at J, leaving 21 bases unmatched. Germline CDR1 reads MGHRA; CDR2 reads YSYEKL. Using immunoSEQ multiplex PCR, the repertoire was profiled, and TCRdb retains in-frame clones only, with some absent. This table has 30,000 to 45,000 clones, about 88% appearing once. The receptor was derived from an adult with mismatch repair-deficient cancer. This material consisted of peripheral blood, taken about 80 weeks after starting pembrolizumab. The chain is built from TRBV4-1 and TRBJ2-7; TRBD1 agrees at 7 bases. DNA for the CDR3: TGCGCCAGCAGCCAAGTGGTAAAGTTGACAGGGAAGGATTTCAGCTACGAGCAGTACTTC. Protein: CASSQVVKLTGKDFSYEQYF.